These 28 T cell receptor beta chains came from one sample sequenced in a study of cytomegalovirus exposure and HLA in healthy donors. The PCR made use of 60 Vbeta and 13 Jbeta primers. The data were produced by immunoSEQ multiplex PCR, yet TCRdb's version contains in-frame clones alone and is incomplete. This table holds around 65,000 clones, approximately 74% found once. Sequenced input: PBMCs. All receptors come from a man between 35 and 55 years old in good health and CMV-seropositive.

CDR3 sequence: CASSPGQNNSPLHF. CDR3 bases: TGTGCCAGCTCGCCGGGACAGAATAATTCACCCCTCCACTTT. V usage is TRBV25-1 and J usage is TRBJ1-6; 7 positions agree with TRBD1. The CDR3 covers 14 residues. From germline, CDR1 is MGHDK and CDR2 SYGVNS. V shed 8 bases and J 5 bases; nucleotides not matched to a gene: 6.

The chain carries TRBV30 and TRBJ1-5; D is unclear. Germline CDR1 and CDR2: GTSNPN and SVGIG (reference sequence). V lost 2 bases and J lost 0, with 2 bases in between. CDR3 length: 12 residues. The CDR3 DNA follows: TGTGCCTGGAGTCTTAGCAATCAGCCCCAGCATTTT. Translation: CAWSLSNQPQHF.

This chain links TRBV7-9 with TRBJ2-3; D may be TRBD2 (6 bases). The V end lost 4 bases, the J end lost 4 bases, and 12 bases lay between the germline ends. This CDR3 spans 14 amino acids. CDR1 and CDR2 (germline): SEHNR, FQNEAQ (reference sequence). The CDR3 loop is CASSYQTRSDTQYF. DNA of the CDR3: TGTGCCAGCAGCTACCAGACTAGATCAGATACGCAGTATTTT.

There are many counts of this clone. CDR3 DNA: TGTGCCAGTAGTATAAATCACAGCCCAACCTACGAGCAGTACTTC. It specifies CASSINHSPTYEQYF. The chain is built from TRBV19 and TRBJ2-7; D uncertain. Trimming cost V 2 bases and J 2 bases, with 13 bases left between them. The germline gives CDR1 LNHDA, CDR2 SQIVND (reference sequence). The CDR3 has 15 amino acids.

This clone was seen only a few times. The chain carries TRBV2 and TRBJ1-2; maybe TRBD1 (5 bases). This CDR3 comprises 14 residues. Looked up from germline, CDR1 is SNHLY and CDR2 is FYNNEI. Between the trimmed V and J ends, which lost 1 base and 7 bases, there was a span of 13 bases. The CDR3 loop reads CASSEEGLLSGYTF. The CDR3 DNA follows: TGTGCCAGCAGTGAAGAGGGACTTCTTTCTGGCTACACCTTC.

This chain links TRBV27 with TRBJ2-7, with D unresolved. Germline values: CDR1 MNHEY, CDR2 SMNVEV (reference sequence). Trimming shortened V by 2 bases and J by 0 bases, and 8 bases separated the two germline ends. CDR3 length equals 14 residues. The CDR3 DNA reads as TGTGCCAGCAGTTTACGAGTTGACTCCTACGAGCAGTACTTC. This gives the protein CASSLRVDSYEQYF.

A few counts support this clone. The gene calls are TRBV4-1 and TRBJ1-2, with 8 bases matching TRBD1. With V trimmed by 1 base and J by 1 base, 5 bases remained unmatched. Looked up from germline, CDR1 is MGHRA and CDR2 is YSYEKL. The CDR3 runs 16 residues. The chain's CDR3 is CASSQGGRGLNYGYTF. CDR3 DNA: TGCGCCAGCAGCCAAGGCGGCAGGGGGCTTAACTATGGCTACACCTTC.

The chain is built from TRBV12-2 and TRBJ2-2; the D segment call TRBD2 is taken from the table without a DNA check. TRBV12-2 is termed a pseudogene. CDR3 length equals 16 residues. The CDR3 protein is CASRSERGGNTGELFF. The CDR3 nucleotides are TGTGCAAGTCGCTCCGAGCGGGGGGGGAACACCGGGGAGCTGTTTTTT.

CDR3 loop: CASRTGQNTGELFF. CDR3 coding DNA: TGTGCCAGCAGAACGGGACAAAACACCGGGGAGCTGTTTTTT. The rearrangement joins TRBV6-6 to TRBJ2-2, with a weak D call TRBD1 (6 bases). The CDR3 covers 14 residues. Germline-derived CDR1 and CDR2 are MNHNY and SVGAGI (reference sequence). Trimming stripped 6 bases from V and 2 bases from J, with 10 bases between.

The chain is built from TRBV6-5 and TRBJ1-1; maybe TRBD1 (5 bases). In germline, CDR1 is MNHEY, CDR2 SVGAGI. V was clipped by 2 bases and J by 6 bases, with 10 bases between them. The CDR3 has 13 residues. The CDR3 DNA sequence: TGTGCCAGCAGTTACGGAGGGGCGTCTGAAGCTTTCTTT. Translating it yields CASSYGGASEAFF.

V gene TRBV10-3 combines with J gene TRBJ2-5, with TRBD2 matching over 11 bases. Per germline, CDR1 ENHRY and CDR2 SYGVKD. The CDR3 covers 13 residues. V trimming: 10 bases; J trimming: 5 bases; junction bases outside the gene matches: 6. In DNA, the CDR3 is TGTGCCACTTCGACTAGCGGGAAGGAGACCCAGTACTTC. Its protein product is CATSTSGKETQYF.

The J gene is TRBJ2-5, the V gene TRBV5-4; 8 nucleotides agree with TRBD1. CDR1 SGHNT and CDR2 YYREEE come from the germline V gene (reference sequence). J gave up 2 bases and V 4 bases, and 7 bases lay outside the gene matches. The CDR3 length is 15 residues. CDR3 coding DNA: TGTGCCAGCAGCAACCGGGACAGGCTACAAGAGACCCAGTACTTC. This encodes CASSNRDRLQETQYF.

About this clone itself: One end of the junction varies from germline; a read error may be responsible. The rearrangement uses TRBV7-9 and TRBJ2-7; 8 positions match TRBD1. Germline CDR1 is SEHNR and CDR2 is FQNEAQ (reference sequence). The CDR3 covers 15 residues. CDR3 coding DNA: TGTTCCAGCAGCTTATTCGCAGGGGGCAGCGGCGAGCAGTACTTC. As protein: CSSSLFAGGSGEQYF.

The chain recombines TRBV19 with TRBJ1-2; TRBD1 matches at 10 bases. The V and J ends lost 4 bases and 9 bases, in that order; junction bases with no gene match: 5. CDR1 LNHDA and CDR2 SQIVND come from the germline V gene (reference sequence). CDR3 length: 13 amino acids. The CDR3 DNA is TGTGCCAGTAGTACCCGGACAGGGGGGAGCTACACCTTC. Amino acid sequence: CASSTRTGGSYTF.

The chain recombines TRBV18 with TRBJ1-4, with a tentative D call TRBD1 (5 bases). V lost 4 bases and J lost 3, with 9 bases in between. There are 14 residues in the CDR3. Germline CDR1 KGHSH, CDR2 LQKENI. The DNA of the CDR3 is TGTGCCAGCTCACGACGGGGGGCTAATGAAAAACTGTTTTTT. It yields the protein CASSRRGANEKLFF.

CDR3 in amino acids: CASSLSTGSPYEQYF. Here the CDR3 DNA reads TGTGCCAGCAGTTTATCTACGGGATCCCCCTACGAGCAGTACTTC. The chain is built from TRBV27 and TRBJ2-7, with a tentative D call TRBD2 (5 bases). CDR1 and CDR2 (germline): MNHEY, SMNVEV (reference sequence). This CDR3 region has 15 residues. Trimming shortened V by 0 bases and J by 2 bases, and 11 bases separated the two germline ends.

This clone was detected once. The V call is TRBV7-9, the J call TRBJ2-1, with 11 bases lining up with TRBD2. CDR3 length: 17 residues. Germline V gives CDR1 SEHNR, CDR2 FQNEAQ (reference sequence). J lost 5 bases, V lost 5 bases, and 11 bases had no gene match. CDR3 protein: CASSPGLAGGLDNEQFF. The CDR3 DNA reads TGTGCCAGCAGCCCGGGGTTAGCGGGAGGGCTCGACAATGAGCAGTTCTTC.

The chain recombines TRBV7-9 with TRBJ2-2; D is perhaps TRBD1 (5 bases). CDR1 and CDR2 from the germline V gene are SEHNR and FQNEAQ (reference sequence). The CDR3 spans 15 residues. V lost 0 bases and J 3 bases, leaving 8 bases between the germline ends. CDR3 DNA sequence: TGTGCCAGCAGCTTAGCAGGGGCGGACACCGGGGAGCTGTTTTTT. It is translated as CASSLAGADTGELFF.

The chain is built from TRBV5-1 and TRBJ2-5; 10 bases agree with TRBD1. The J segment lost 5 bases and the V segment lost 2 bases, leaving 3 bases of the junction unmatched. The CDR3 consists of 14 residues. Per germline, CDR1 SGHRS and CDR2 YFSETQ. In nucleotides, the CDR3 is TGCGCCAGCAGCTTAGGACAGGGGGTGGAGACCCAGTACTTC. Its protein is CASSLGQGVETQYF.

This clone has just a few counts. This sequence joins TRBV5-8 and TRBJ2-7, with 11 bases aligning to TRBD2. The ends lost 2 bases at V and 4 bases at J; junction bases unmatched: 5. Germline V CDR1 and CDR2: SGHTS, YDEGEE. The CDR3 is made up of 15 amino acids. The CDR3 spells CASSFRLAGRYEQYF. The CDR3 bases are TGTGCCAGCAGCTTTCGACTAGCGGGAAGATACGAGCAGTACTTC.

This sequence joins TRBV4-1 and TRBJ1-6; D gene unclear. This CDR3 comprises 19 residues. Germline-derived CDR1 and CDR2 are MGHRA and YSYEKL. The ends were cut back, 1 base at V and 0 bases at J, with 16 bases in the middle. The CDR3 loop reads CASSQVPTHPSSYNSPLHF. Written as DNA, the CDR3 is TGCGCCAGCAGCCAAGTCCCGACTCATCCGAGCTCCTATAATTCACCCCTCCACTTT.

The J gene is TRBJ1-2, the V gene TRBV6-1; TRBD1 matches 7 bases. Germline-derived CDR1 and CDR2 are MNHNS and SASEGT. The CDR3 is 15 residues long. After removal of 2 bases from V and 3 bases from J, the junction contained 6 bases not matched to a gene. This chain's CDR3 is CASSEWTGGDYGYTF. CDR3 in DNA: TGTGCCAGCAGTGAATGGACAGGCGGCGACTATGGCTACACCTTC.

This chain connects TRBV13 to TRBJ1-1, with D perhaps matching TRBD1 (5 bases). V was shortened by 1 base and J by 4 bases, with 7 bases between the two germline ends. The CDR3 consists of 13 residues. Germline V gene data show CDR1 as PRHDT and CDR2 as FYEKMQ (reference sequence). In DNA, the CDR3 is TGTGCCAGCAGCTTAGAAAGGGGCACTGAAGCTTTCTTT. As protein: CASSLERGTEAFF.

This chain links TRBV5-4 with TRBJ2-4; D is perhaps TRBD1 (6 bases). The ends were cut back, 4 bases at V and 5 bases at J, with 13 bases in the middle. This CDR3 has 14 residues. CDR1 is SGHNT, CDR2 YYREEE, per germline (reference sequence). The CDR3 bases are TGTGCCAGCAGCACCCAGGGGATTGAAAACATTCAGTACTTC. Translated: CASSTQGIENIQYF.

CDR3 in DNA: TGTGCCATCACCCCAGGGACAGGCTATAATTCACCCCTCCACTTT. Its translation is CAITPGTGYNSPLHF. The chain combines TRBV10-3 with TRBJ1-6, with TRBD1 matching 8 bases. V lost 7 bases and J lost 3; bases outside the gene matches: 5. Per germline, CDR1 ENHRY and CDR2 SYGVKD. The length of the CDR3 is 15 residues.

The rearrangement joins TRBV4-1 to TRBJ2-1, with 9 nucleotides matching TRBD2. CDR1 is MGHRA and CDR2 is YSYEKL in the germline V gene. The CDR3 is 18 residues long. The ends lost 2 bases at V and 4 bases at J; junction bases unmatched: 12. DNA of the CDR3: TGCGCCAGCAGCCAACCTAGCGGGGCCCCTCGTGAATACAATGAGCAGTTCTTC. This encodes CASSQPSGAPREYNEQFF.

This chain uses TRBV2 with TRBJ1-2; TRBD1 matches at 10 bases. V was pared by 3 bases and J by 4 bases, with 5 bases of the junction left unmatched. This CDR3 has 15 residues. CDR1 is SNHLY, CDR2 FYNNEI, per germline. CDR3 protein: CASSEAGQGFYGYTF. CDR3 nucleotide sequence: TGTGCCAGCAGTGAGGCGGGACAGGGGTTCTATGGCTACACCTTC.

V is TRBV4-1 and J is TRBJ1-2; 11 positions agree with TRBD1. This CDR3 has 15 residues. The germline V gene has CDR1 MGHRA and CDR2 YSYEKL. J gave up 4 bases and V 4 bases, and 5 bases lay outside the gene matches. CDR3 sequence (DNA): TGCGCCAGCAGCCCTGGGGGGACAGGGGGCTATGGCTACACCTTC. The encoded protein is CASSPGGTGGYGYTF.